The source of this T cell receptor beta chain is a study of regulatory T cells in long-lasting Graves disease. Time point meaning: newly diagnosed GD, antithyroid drugs for less than 3 months. Making the TCR library involved RNA that had been extracted from PBMCs. Tubes containing EDTA received 8.5 to 9 milliliters of drawn peripheral blood. Findings and limits, study-wide: Persistent Graves' patients showed reduced TCR diversity versus newly diagnosed patients. There was favoring of TRBV28, TRBJ1-2 and TRBJ2-5 in persistent disease.

From germline, CDR1 is DFQATT and CDR2 SNEGSKA (reference sequence). V shed 0 bases and J shed 5 bases, with 7 bases lying between them. CDR3 length: 12 amino acids. Sequencing libraries for TCR beta were prepared with iRepertoire HTBI primers and Arm-PCR of CDR3 regions. Each CDR3 protein gets one entry after TCRdb re-called the multiplex PCR reads with MiXCR. This table holds 440,000 or so distinct CDR3 sequences, 14% to 15% found once. This clonotype was observed at least ten times. Its antigen remains unknown. The data were also submitted as part of a second study, on T cells in Graves' hyperthyroidism and ophthalmopathy. This second report adds: When the TCR CDR3 underwent first-round RT-PCR, the HTBI primer set was used.

This clonotype was obtained from a woman under 40 with Graves disease. The chain joins TRBV20-1 to TRBJ2-5; D ambiguous. The material was peripheral blood mononuclear cells (PBMCs), obtained at new diagnosis, from a patient treated with antithyroid drugs. CDR3 coding DNA: TGCAGTGCTAGAGATCGACCGGAGACCCAGTACTTC. Translation gives CSARDRPETQYF.